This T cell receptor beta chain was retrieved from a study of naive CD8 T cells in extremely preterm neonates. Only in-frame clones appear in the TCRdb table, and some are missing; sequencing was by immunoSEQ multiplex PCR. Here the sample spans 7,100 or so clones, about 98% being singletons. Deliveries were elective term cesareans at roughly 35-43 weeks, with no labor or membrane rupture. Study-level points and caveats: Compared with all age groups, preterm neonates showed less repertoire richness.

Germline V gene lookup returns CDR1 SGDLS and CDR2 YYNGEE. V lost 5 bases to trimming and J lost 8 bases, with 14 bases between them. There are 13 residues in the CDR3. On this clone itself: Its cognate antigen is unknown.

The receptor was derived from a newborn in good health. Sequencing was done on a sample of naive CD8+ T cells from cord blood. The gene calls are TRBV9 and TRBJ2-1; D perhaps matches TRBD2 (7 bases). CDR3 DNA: TGTGCCAGCAGTCGTGGGGGGGCCGATGAGCAGTTCTTC. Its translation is CASSRGGADEQFF.